These T cell receptor beta chains were read from a single sample in a study of control samples from healthy donors and cancer patients. Profiling relied on immunoSEQ multiplex PCR, and the TCRdb table lists in-frame clones only, not all of them. Among fewer than 70,000 clones listed, approximately 80% were seen once. The sample taken for sequencing was PBMCs. The receptors stem from a woman aged 45-60 years with lung cancer. Both conserved end residues are part of each CDR3.

>TRBJ1-4|TRBV5-1
CASSSAAGSEKLFF
>TRBJ2-2|TRBV7-8
CASSSHRGWGTGELFF
>TRBJ2-1|TRBV4-1
CASSQEGSGGNYNEQFF
>TRBJ2-7|TRBV5-1
CASSLDGLYEQYF
>TRBJ1-6|TRBV6-1
CASSELISGRGNSPLHF
>TRBJ1-5|TRBV7-2
CASRVDRGNQPQHF
>TRBJ2-1|TRBV7-2
CASSLGYNEQFF
>TRBJ1-6|TRBV10-3
CAIYLRGQGLRYTYNSPLHF
>TRBJ1-2|TRBV28
CASRPGGYGYTF
>TRBJ1-1|TRBV28
CASSRRDGPRAFF
>TRBJ1-2|TRBV5-6
CASSLAIGQLVYGYTF
>TRBJ1-1|TRBV30
CAWQDRRLNTEAFF
>TRBJ1-1|TRBV6-5
CASSWDRENTEAFF
>TRBJ1-2|TRBV7-8
CASSPDRDNYGYTF
>TRBJ2-1|TRBV19
CASSIGETYNEQFF
>TRBJ2-2|TRBV11-2
CASSLADHYTGELFF
>TRBJ2-3|TRBV7-6
CASSLFCRDRGTDTQYF
>TRBJ1-1|TRBV29-1
CSVDLQINTEAFF
>TRBJ2-2|TRBV11-3
CASSFRTRLDTGELFF
>TRBJ1-3|TRBV7-2
CASSLGASDTIYF
>TRBJ2-3|TRBV3-1/TRBV3-2
CASSQSNSGGSVLSTDTQYF
>TRBJ1-4|TRBV7-2
CASSPDRGNEKLFF
>TRBJ1-1|TRBV29-1
CSVYARGTTEAFF
>TRBJ2-7|TRBV7-9
CASSFRGSAYEQYF
>TRBJ2-3|TRBV7-9
CASSSGTSFTDTQYF
>TRBJ2-1|TRBV6-2/TRBV6-3
CASSPPRFDRAYNEQFF
>TRBJ2-3|TRBV7-8
CASSPSFYGTSGGVADTQYF
>TRBJ1-2|TRBV28
CASSFSGRDHTF
>TRBJ1-4|TRBV27
CASSLLRQGDEKLFF
>TRBJ2-3|TRBV7-3
CASSLMASTDTQYF
>TRBJ1-5|TRBV7-2
CASSLVVDSNQPQHF
>TRBJ1-6|TRBV28
CASVSLISGQEHYNSPLHF
>TRBJ1-1|TRBV5-1
CASSFKETNTEAFF
>TRBJ1-2|TRBV28
CASSSLGGPNYGYTF
>TRBJ1-4|TRBV5-1
CASSSSGQRDEKLFF
>TRBJ1-2|TRBV7-9
CASSWDREGYGYTF
>TRBJ1-2|TRBV27
CASSRQGESSTNYGYTF
>TRBJ2-1|TRBV29-1
CSVLQLGGEQFF
>TRBJ1-1|TRBV19
CASIFRGRVDEAFF
>TRBJ2-2|TRBV19
CASSRLDRGTGELFF
>TRBJ2-6|TRBV21-1
CASSKGGGKVSGANVLTF
>TRBJ1-1|TRBV5-5
CASSLGRLNTEAFF
>TRBJ1-2|TRBV5-6
CASSLDLGPGTVNYGYTF
>TRBJ1-1|TRBV6-6
CASSYGQGDTEAFF
>TRBJ2-1|TRBV11-3
CASSFSVGYNEQFF
>TRBJ1-1|TRBV5-1
CASSLGDRGTEAFF
>TRBJ1-2|TRBV12-5
CASGLTRQGSTF
>TRBJ1-1|TRBV27
CASSLSWTDLLNTEAFF